These T cell receptor beta chains were read from a single sample in a study of OX40 agonist ivuxolimab in advanced cancers. The assay was immunoSEQ multiplex PCR, and TCRdb's table has in-frame clones only and misses some. The repertoire holds 94,000 or so clones, with 80% to 85% as singletons. The sequencing used CD4+ or CD8+ T cells sorted from blood, collected in a trial of the OX40 agonist ivuxolimab. These receptors were taken from an adult with an advanced solid tumor such as melanoma, head and neck, liver or kidney cancer. CDR3s include the opening cysteine and the closing phenylalanine or tryptophan. A D gene is named only where the DNA matches it firmly. Clone size is shown for a subset of rows, as once, few, many or a class of expanded clone.

v_call,d_call,j_call,clone_size,cdr3_aa,cdr3_nt
TRBV14,.,TRBJ1-5,many,CASSPQGNNQPQHF,TGTGCCAGCAGCCCACAGGGAAATAATCAGCCCCAGCATTTT
TRBV5-1,.,TRBJ2-5,.,CASSLARTQETQYF,TGCGCCAGCAGCTTGGCAAGGACCCAAGAGACCCAGTACTTC
TRBV10-3,TRBD1,TRBJ1-2,.,CAIRRGVVPQGQEYDTF,TGTGCCATCAGGCGAGGAGTCGTCCCCCAGGGACAGGAATATGACACCTTC
TRBV7-3,.,TRBJ2-1,.,CASSFSDGNEQFF,TGTGCCAGCAGCTTCTCAGACGGCAATGAGCAGTTCTTC
TRBV5-4,.,TRBJ1-1,once,CASSTITGTTEAFF,TGTGCCAGCAGCACCATTACAGGGACCACTGAAGCTTTCTTT
TRBV5-4,TRBD1,TRBJ1-5,.,CASSRDRGKNQPQHF,TGTGCCAGCAGCAGGGACAGGGGGAAAAATCAGCCCCAGCATTTT
TRBV7-2,.,TRBJ2-2,.,CASSFSPYAGNTGELFF,TGTGCCAGCAGCTTCAGTCCCTACGCGGGGAACACCGGGGAGCTGTTTTTT
TRBV7-2,.,TRBJ2-5,.,CASSQRETQYF,TGTGCCAGCAGCCAACGGGAGACCCAGTACTTC
TRBV5-1,TRBD1,TRBJ2-2,.,CASNRRTGNTGELFF,TGCGCCAGCAACCGCAGGACAGGGAACACCGGGGAGCTGTTTTTT
TRBV5-1,.,TRBJ2-1,.,CASSSKQSSYNEQFF,TGCGCCAGCAGCTCCAAGCAGAGCTCCTACAATGAGCAGTTCTTC
TRBV7-9,.,TRBJ1-2,.,CASSSDKNYGYTF,TGTGCCAGCAGCTCGGACAAGAACTATGGCTACACCTTC
TRBV6-5,.,TRBJ1-1,.,CASSYSTGNTEAFF,TGTGCCAGCAGTTACTCGACAGGGAACACTGAAGCTTTCTTT
TRBV28,.,TRBJ2-3,once,CASSFTYAVRQNTDTQYF,TGTGCCAGCAGTTTCACCTATGCAGTTCGGCAGAACACAGATACGCAGTATTTT
TRBV5-1,TRBD1,TRBJ1-1,.,CASSLLSGGNTEAFF,TGCGCCAGCAGCTTGTTGTCAGGGGGTAACACTGAAGCTTTCTTT
TRBV7-9,.,TRBJ2-6,once,CASSLGVSGANVLTF,TGTGCCAGCAGCCTAGGGGTCTCTGGGGCCAACGTCCTGACTTTC
TRBV7-2,.,TRBJ1-2,many,CASSLARRSSYGYTF,TGTGCCAGCAGCTTAGCGCGGAGGAGCAGCTATGGCTACACCTTC
TRBV7-3,.,TRBJ1-5,many,CASSLTGNQPQHF,TGTGCCAGCAGCTTAACAGGCAATCAGCCCCAGCATTTT
TRBV7-3,TRBD1,TRBJ1-2,.,CASSHGQGNYGYTF,TGTGCCAGCAGCCACGGACAGGGAAACTATGGCTACACCTTC
TRBV10-3,.,TRBJ1-5,.,CATTQGLSNQPQHF,TGTGCCACAACACAGGGTTTAAGCAATCAGCCCCAGCATTTT
TRBV18,TRBD1,TRBJ2-5,.,CASSPETGGETQYF,TGTGCCAGCTCACCTGAGACAGGGGGCGAGACCCAGTACTTC
TRBV5-1,.,TRBJ2-5,.,CASSLRLQETQYF,TGCGCCAGCAGCTTACGACTGCAAGAGACCCAGTACTTC
TRBV19,.,TRBJ1-2,.,CASSIPDIRVYGYTF,TGTGCCAGTAGTATTCCGGACATCCGGGTCTATGGCTACACCTTC
TRBV5-1,.,TRBJ1-2,.,CASSLVEAGPSYGYTF,TGCGCCAGCAGCTTGGTGGAAGCGGGACCTAGCTATGGCTACACCTTC
TRBV10-2,TRBD1,TRBJ1-2,.,CASSEAGTGGLSYGYTF,TGCGCCAGCAGTGAAGCCGGGACAGGGGGCCTCTCCTATGGCTACACCTTC
TRBV4-2,.,TRBJ1-4,.,CASSQEVEGFGKLFF,TGTGCCAGCAGCCAAGAGGTAGAGGGGTTCGGAAAACTGTTTTTT
TRBV4-3,.,TRBJ2-7,.,CASSQDIRTYEQYF,TGCGCCAGCAGCCAAGATATTAGGACTTACGAGCAGTACTTC
TRBV10-3,.,TRBJ1-2,.,CAIRMTGAAEDGYTF,TGTGCCATCCGTATGACTGGGGCAGCGGAGGATGGCTACACCTTC
TRBV7-2,TRBD2,TRBJ2-5,.,CASSLGLAGVETQYF,TGTGCCAGCAGCTTAGGACTAGCGGGGGTTGAGACCCAGTACTTC
TRBV6-5,TRBD1,TRBJ2-5,once,CASSSTQGGGETQYF,TGTGCCAGCAGTTCCACACAGGGGGGCGGGGAGACCCAGTACTTC
TRBV7-3,.,TRBJ1-2,once,CASSLEATTNYGYTF,TGTGCCAGCAGCCTGGAGGCCACTACTAACTATGGCTACACCTTC
TRBV6-6,TRBD1,TRBJ2-7,.,CASRIRTGERYEQYF,TGTGCCAGCAGAATACGGACAGGGGAGAGGTACGAGCAGTACTTC
TRBV7-6,.,TRBJ2-1,few,CASSSYGGKYNEQFF,TGTGCCAGCAGCTCATACGGGGGCAAGTACAATGAGCAGTTCTTC
TRBV28,TRBD1,TRBJ2-7,.,CASTLGQGRGEQYF,TGTGCCAGCACCCTGGGACAGGGGCGAGGCGAGCAGTACTTC
TRBV6-1,.,TRBJ1-5,.,CASRDSVWSNQPQHF,TGTGCCAGCAGAGACAGCGTCTGGAGCAATCAGCCCCAGCATTTT
TRBV5-4,TRBD1,TRBJ1-2,.,CASSLGRGQDYGYTF,TGTGCCAGCAGCTTGGGAAGGGGGCAGGACTATGGCTACACCTTC
TRBV5-1,.,TRBJ1-1,.,CASSLGGQTVGTEAFF,TGCGCCAGCAGCTTGGGAGGACAGACCGTGGGCACTGAAGCTTTCTTT
TRBV6-1,.,TRBJ1-3,.,CASSEFSARLQPGNTIYF,TGTGCCAGCAGTGAATTTTCCGCGCGCCTCCAGCCTGGAAACACCATATATTTT
TRBV11-2,TRBD1,TRBJ1-2,.,CASSSYGTAGGYTF,TGTGCCAGCAGCTCCTACGGGACAGCGGGAGGCTACACCTTC
TRBV5-5,TRBD1,TRBJ2-7,.,CASSSGQDPSYEQYF,TGTGCCAGCAGCTCTGGACAGGATCCCTCCTACGAGCAGTACTTC
TRBV11-2,.,TRBJ2-2,.,CASSSPAGTGELFF,TGTGCCAGCAGCTCCCCCGCCGGCACCGGGGAGCTGTTTTTT
TRBV5-4,.,TRBJ1-1,few,CASSLGGPLAEAFF,TGTGCCAGCAGCTTGGGCGGCCCTTTAGCTGAAGCTTTCTTT
TRBV4-1,TRBD1,TRBJ1-2,many,CASSLTGEIDGYTF,TGCGCCAGCAGCCTGACAGGGGAGATTGACGGCTACACCTTC
TRBV11-3,.,TRBJ1-3,once,CASSSDRSGNTIYF,TGTGCCAGCAGCTCGGACCGTTCTGGAAACACCATATATTTT
TRBV7-9,TRBD1,TRBJ2-5,.,CASSPRTGTRETQYF,TGTGCCAGCAGTCCGAGGACAGGGACGCGGGAGACCCAGTACTTC
TRBV2,TRBD2,TRBJ2-3,once,CASSVGLAGGRADTQYF,TGTGCCAGCAGTGTGGGACTAGCGGGGGGCCGGGCAGATACGCAGTATTTT
TRBV7-9,.,TRBJ1-4,many,CASSLQEESEKLFF,TGTGCCAGCAGCTTACAGGAGGAGAGTGAAAAACTGTTTTTT
TRBV10-3,.,TRBJ2-5,few,CAISESGGLQTQYF,TGTGCCATCAGTGAGTCAGGGGGGCTACAGACCCAGTACTTC
TRBV11-2,.,TRBJ1-1,few,CASSLVKWGRTANTEAFF,TGTGCCAGCAGCTTAGTCAAGTGGGGTCGGACAGCGAACACTGAAGCTTTCTTT
TRBV5-4,.,TRBJ1-4,.,CASSLDPNEKLFF,TGTGCCAGCAGCTTGGATCCTAATGAAAAACTGTTTTTT
TRBV6-1,.,TRBJ1-2,.,CASSEWGRANYGYTF,TGTGCCAGCAGTGAATGGGGCCGTGCTAACTATGGCTACACCTTC